This T cell receptor (beta chain) is drawn from a study of cytomegalovirus exposure and HLA in healthy donors. Overall study findings and caveats: About 87% or about 30% of the time was how often most TCR beta V segments were productive, according to an earlier analysis. Later analysis suggested links between common viral pathogens and several top significant clusters.

The PCR had 60 Vbeta and 13 Jbeta primers. Using immunoSEQ multiplex PCR, the repertoire was profiled, and TCRdb retains in-frame clones only, with some absent. The sample holds some 91,000 clones, around 67% seen once. Comment on this clone: The antigen remains undetermined.

The V gene lost 6 bases and the J gene lost 3 bases, with 11 bases spanning the gap. Per the germline V gene, CDR1 is SGHTA and CDR2 is FQGTGA. CDR3 length: 13 amino acids. V is TRBV7-3 and J is TRBJ1-1; D is perhaps TRBD1 (6 bases). Specimen: PBMCs. This clonotype originated in a human donor in good health. The CDR3 sequence: CASRQGRDTEAFF. CDR3 bases: TGTGCCAGCAGACAGGGAAGGGACACTGAAGCTTTCTTT.